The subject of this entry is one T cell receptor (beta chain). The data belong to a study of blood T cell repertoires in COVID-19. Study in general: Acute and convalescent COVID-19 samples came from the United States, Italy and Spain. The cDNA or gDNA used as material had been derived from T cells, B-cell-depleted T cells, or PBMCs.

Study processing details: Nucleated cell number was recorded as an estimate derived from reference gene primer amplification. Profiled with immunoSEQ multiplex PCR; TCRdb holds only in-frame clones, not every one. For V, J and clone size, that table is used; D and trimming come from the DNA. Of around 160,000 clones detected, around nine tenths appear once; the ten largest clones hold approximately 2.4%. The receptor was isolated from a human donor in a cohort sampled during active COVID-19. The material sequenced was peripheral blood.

The CDR3 bases are TGTGCCAGCAGTCCGCCTGAGACAGGGTTTCAAAACATTCAGTACTTC. Translated: CASSPPETGFQNIQYF. The rearrangement uses TRBV28 and TRBJ2-4; 7 positions agree with TRBD1. Unmatched junction bases numbered 12, after V lost 5 bases and J lost 5 bases. The V gene's germline CDR1 is MDHEN and CDR2 SYDVKM. The CDR3 is made up of 16 amino acids.